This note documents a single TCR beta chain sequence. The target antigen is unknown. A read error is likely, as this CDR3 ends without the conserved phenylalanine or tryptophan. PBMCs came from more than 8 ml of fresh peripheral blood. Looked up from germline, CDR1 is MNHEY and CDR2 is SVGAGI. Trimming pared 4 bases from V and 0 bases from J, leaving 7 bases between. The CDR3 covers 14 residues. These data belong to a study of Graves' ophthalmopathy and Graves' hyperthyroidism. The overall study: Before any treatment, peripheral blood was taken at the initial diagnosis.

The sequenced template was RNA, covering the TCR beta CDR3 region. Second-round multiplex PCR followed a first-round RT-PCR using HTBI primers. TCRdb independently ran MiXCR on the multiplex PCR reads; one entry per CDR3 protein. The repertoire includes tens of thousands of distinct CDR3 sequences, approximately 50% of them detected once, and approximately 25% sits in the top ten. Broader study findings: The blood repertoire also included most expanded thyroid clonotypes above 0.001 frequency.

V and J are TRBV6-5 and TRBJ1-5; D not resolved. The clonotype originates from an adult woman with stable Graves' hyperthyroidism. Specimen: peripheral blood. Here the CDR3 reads CASSCQYSNQPQHL. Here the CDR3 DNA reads TGTGCCAGCAGTTGCCAGTATAGCAATCAGCCCCAGCATCTT.